This T cell receptor beta chain appears in the sequencing data of a study of T cell repertoires in cytomegalovirus infection. Study in general: Based on public TCR beta signatures, there were indications of CMV infection and of a matching HLA type. Study findings and constraints: The study found HLA-C-restricted CMV-specific TCR beta clonotypes dominating the ex vivo response. Of the TCR beta families, the public ones yielded a cumulative frequency that identified carriers of CMV plus the relevant HLA.

Via MiXCR, TCRdb re-called the reads, giving one row per CDR3 protein. This table holds 200,000 to 250,000 distinct CDR3 sequences, 22% found once. The V end was cut by 2 bases, the J end by 3 bases, with 16 bases between. The germline V gene has CDR1 SGHTA and CDR2 FQGNSA. The CDR3 has 16 amino acids. This clonotype has ten or more counts. The antigen is undetermined. The TCR originated in a human donor in good health (CMV status not recorded). Some clones in this sample may be carry-over from other donors' samples. The V gene is TRBV7-2, the J gene TRBJ1-2, with D hard to call. Sequencing input: CD8+ T cells from PBMCs. DNA for the CDR3: TGTGCCAGCAGCTTACCTGATGAATATTGGGACTATGGCTACACCTTC. Residues: CASSLPDEYWDYGYTF.